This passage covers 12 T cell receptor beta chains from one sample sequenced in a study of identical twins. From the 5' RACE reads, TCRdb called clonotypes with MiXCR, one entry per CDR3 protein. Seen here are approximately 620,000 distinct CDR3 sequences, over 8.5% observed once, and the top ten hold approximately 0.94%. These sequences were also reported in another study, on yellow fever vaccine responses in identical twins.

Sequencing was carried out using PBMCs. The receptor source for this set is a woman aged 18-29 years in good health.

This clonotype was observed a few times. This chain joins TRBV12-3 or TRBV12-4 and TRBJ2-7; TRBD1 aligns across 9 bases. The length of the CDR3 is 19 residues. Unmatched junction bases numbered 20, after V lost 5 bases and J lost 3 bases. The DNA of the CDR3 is TGTGCCAGCAGTGCAGGCCCGGGACAGGGAATGTTATTTATCTACGAGCAGTACTTC. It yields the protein CASSAGPGQGMLFIYEQYF.

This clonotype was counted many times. CDR3 residues: CASSLSGLNTEAFF. CDR3 in DNA: TGTGCCAGCAGTTTATCCGGCTTGAACACTGAAGCTTTCTTT. This chain uses TRBV27 with TRBJ1-1; D remains ambiguous. Germline assignment: CDR1 MNHEY and CDR2 SMNVEV (reference sequence). The CDR3 is 14 residues long. Trimming stripped 0 bases from V and 0 bases from J, with 5 bases between.

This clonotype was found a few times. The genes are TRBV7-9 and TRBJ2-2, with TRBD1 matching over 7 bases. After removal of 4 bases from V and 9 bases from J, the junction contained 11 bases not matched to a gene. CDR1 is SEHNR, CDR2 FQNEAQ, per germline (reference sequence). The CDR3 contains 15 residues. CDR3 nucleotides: TGTGCCAGCAGCTCTCAAACAGGGGTGCCCCGGGAGCTGTTTTTT. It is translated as CASSSQTGVPRELFF.

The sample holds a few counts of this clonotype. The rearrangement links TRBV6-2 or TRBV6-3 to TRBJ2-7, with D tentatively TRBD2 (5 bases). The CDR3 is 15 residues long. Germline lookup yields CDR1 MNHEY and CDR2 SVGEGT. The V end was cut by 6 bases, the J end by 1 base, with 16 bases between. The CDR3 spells CASRTSGSASYEQYF. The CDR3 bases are TGTGCCAGCAGAACTAGTGGGAGTGCGTCCTACGAGCAGTACTTC.

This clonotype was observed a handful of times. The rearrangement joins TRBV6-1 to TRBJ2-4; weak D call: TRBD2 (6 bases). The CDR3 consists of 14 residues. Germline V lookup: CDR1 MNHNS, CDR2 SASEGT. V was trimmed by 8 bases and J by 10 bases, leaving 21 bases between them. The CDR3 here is CASSWARQAGIQYF. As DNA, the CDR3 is TGTGCCAGCTCCTGGGCGCGGCAGGCGGGAATTCAGTACTTC.

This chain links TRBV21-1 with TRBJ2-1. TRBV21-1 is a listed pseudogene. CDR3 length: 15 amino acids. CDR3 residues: CASSKVTTQYNEQFF. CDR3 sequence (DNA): TGTGCCAGCAGCAAAGTCACTACCCAATACAATGAGCAGTTCTTC.

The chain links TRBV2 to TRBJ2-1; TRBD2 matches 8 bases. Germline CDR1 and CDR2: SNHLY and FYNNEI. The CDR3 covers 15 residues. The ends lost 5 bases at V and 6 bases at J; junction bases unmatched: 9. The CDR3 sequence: CASSSSGAPLNEQFF. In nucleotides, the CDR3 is TGTGCCAGCAGTAGTAGCGGGGCCCCCCTCAATGAGCAGTTCTTC.

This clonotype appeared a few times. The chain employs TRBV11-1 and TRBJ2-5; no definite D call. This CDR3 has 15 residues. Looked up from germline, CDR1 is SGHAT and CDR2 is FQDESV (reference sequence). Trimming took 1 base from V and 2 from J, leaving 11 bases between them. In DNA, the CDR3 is TGTGCCAGCAGCTTAGGTTTGGGTCAGCAAGAGACCCAGTACTTC. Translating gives CASSLGLGQQETQYF.

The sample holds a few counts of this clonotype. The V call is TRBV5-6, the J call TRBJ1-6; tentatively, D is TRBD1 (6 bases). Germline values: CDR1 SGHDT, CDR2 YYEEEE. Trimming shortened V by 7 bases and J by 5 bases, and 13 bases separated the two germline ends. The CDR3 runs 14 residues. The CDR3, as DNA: TGTGCCAGCTTCGGGGGGCTTAATAATTCACCCCTCCACTTT. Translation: CASFGGLNNSPLHF.

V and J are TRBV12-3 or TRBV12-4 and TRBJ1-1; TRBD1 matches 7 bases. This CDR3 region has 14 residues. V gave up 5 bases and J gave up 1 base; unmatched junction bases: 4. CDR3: CASSQDRKNTEAFF. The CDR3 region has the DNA TGTGCCAGCAGTCAGGACAGGAAGAACACTGAAGCTTTCTTT.

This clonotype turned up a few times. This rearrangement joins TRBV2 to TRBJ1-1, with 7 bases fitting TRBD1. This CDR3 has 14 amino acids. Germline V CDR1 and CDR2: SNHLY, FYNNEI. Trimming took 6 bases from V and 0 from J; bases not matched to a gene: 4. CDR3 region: CASRWDRLNTEAFF. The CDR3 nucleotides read TGTGCCAGCAGATGGGACAGATTGAACACTGAAGCTTTCTTT. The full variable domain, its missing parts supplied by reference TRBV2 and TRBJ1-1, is EPEVTQTPSHQVTQMGQEVILRCVPISNHLYFYWYRQILGQKVEFLVSFYNNEISEKSEIFDDQFSVERPDGSNFTLKIRSTKLEDSAMYFCASRWDRLNTEAFFGQGTRLTVV.

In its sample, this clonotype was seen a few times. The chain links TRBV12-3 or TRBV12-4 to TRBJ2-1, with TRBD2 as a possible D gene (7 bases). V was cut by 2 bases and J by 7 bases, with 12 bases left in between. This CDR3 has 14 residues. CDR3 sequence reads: CASSLIGGRNEQFF. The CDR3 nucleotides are TGTGCCAGCAGTTTAATCGGGGGGCGGAATGAGCAGTTCTTC.